This note documents a single T cell receptor beta chain sequence. In the original analysis: Reference gene primer amplification yielded estimated nucleated cell counts. Libraries were prepared by immunoSEQ multiplex PCR; TCRdb keeps only in-frame clonotypes and omits some of them. That table is the source of V, J and clone size, and D and trimming were worked out from the DNA. The sample has some 5,000 clones; less than 85% are singletons. Germline V gives CDR1 GTSNPN, CDR2 SVGIG (reference sequence). The CDR3 has 11 residues. Trimming stripped 8 bases from V and 5 bases from J, with 9 bases between. The sample originates from a study of blood T cell repertoires in COVID-19. Overall study: There were acute and convalescent COVID-19 samples, and they came from the United States, Italy and Spain. Sample material is recorded as cDNA or gDNA derived from T cells, B-cell-depleted T cells, or PBMCs.

The sequencing sample was made of peripheral blood. The gene calls are TRBV30 and TRBJ2-2; D is perhaps TRBD2 (5 bases). The clonotype was recovered from a human donor in a cohort sampled during active COVID-19. The CDR3 DNA sequence: TGTGCCCTCGGGGTAACCGGGGAGCTGTTTTTT. Translated: CALGVTGELFF.